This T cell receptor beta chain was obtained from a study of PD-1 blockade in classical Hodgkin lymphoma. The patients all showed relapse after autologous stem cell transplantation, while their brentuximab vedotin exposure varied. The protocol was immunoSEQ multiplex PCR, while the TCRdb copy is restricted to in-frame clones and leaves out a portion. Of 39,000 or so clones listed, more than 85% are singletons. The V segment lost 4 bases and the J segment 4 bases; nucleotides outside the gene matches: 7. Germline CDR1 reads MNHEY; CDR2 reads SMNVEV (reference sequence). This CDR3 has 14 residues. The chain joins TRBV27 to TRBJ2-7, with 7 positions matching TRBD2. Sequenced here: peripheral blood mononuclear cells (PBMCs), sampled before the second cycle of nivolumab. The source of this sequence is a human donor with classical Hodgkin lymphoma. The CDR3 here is CASSSFDGGYEQYF. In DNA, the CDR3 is TGTGCCAGCAGTTCCTTCGACGGGGGGTACGAGCAGTACTTC.